The 30 T cell receptor beta chains presented below share a single source sample, sequenced in a study of shared clonotypes between healthy human individuals. The method was immunoSEQ multiplex PCR; TCRdb's version includes in-frame clones alone and lacks a portion of them. The table shows some 360,000 clones, with less than 75% occurring only once. The specimen was memory CD4+ T cells sorted from blood. The subset was: CD45RA-negative fraction. These TCRs come from a man aged 25-45 years in good health.

This clone was observed a single time. This sequence joins TRBV27 and TRBJ2-1; D is perhaps TRBD2 (6 bases). Trimming shortened V by 5 bases and J by 3 bases, and 14 bases separated the two germline ends. The germline CDR1 and CDR2 sequences are MNHEY and SMNVEV (reference sequence). The CDR3 contains 15 residues. Here the CDR3 reads CASSPSDYYYNEQFF. CDR3 nucleotides: TGTGCCAGCAGTCCATCGGACTACTACTACAATGAGCAGTTCTTC.

The V call is TRBV7-8, the J call TRBJ2-7; TRBD2 might be the D (5 bases). From germline, CDR1 is SGHVS and CDR2 FQNEAQ. Trimming removed 5 bases from V and 0 bases from J, with 11 bases in between. This CDR3 has 14 amino acids. The CDR3 protein is CASSASGSSYEQYF. In nucleotides, the CDR3 is TGTGCCAGCAGCGCCAGCGGTAGCTCCTACGAGCAGTACTTC.

The chain has TRBV18 and TRBJ2-5; maybe TRBD1 (5 bases). The CDR3 covers 14 residues. The V gene's germline CDR1 is KGHSH and CDR2 LQKENI. Trimming stripped 2 bases from V and 1 base from J, with 8 bases between. CDR3 in amino acids: CASSPVRAQETQYF. The CDR3 DNA is TGTGCCAGCTCACCAGTCAGGGCCCAAGAGACCCAGTACTTC.

The chain links TRBV6-6 to TRBJ2-2; possibly TRBD2 for D (5 bases). Trimming stripped 6 bases from V and 4 bases from J, with 9 bases between. Looked up from germline, CDR1 is MNHNY and CDR2 is SVGAGI (reference sequence). The CDR3 loop spans 13 amino acids. The CDR3 loop reads CASRPGLTGELFF. The CDR3 DNA sequence: TGTGCCAGCAGGCCCGGACTCACCGGGGAGCTGTTTTTT.

This chain connects TRBV2 to TRBJ1-1, with 7 bases matching TRBD1. After removal of 7 bases from V and 5 bases from J, the junction contained 10 bases not matched to a gene. The V gene's germline CDR1 is SNHLY and CDR2 FYNNEI. The CDR3 is made up of 14 amino acids. CDR3 region: CASKIRQGETEAFF. The CDR3 DNA reads as TGTGCCAGCAAGATACGACAGGGCGAGACTGAAGCTTTCTTT. The variable domain in full, with the rest retrieved from reference TRBV2 and TRBJ1-1, is EPEVTQTPSHQVTQMGQEVILRCVPISNHLYFYWYRQILGQKVEFLVSFYNNEISEKSEIFDDQFSVERPDGSNFTLKIRSTKLEDSAMYFCASKIRQGETEAFFGQGTRLTVV.

This clone occurred once. The chain recombines TRBV5-4 with TRBJ2-2, with a possible D match to TRBD2 (6 bases). The length of the CDR3 is 14 residues. Trimming left V 4 bases short and J 13 bases short, with 20 bases between. The germline V gene encodes CDR1 SGHNT and CDR2 YYREEE (reference sequence). This CDR3 is CASSAPLGTAGLFF. The CDR3 DNA reads as TGTGCCAGCAGCGCGCCACTAGGGACTGCGGGGCTGTTTTTT.

This clone was detected only once. The chain couples TRBV19 to TRBJ1-4; D call uncertain. V lost 0 bases to trimming and J lost 11 bases, with 10 bases between them. The length of the CDR3 is 13 residues. The germline V gene has CDR1 LNHDA and CDR2 SQIVND (reference sequence). The CDR3: CASSIDHGYKLFF. The CDR3 bases are TGTGCCAGTAGTATAGATCACGGGTATAAACTGTTTTTT.

This chain joins TRBV7-2 and TRBJ2-5, with 8 bases aligning to TRBD2. V dropped 10 bases and J dropped 5; count of bases not matched to a gene: 12. The CDR3 consists of 14 residues. Germline CDR1 is SGHTA and CDR2 is FQGNSA. The CDR3 spells CATQRGGALETQYF. The CDR3 region has the DNA TGTGCCACCCAACGGGGGGGGGCGTTGGAGACCCAGTACTTC.

The J gene is TRBJ2-1, the V gene TRBV11-2; D unresolved. Trimming removed 0 bases from V and 0 bases from J, with 9 bases in between. The CDR3 has 16 residues. CDR1 SGHAT and CDR2 FQNNGV come from the germline V gene. CDR3 region: CASSLDFWSSYNEQFF. The CDR3 nucleotides are TGTGCCAGCAGCTTAGATTTCTGGAGCTCCTACAATGAGCAGTTCTTC.

The chain couples TRBV27 to TRBJ1-5; TRBD1 agrees at 9 bases. The CDR3 has 17 amino acids. The junction had 10 bases not matched to a gene; V was cut back by 4 bases and J by 3 bases. Looked up from germline, CDR1 is MNHEY and CDR2 is SMNVEV (reference sequence). The CDR3 DNA sequence: TGTGCCAGCAGTTCTCACAGGGGGCAACCATTCAATCAGCCCCAGCATTTT. Its protein product is CASSSHRGQPFNQPQHF.

V and J are TRBV20-1 and TRBJ1-2; D not certain. The CDR3 extends over 10 amino acids. With 6 bases removed from V and 3 bases from J, the gap between germline ends came to 5 bases. Germline V gene lookup returns CDR1 DFQATT and CDR2 SNEGSKA (reference sequence). CDR3 DNA sequence: TGCAGTGCAATGGACTATGGCTACACCTTC. As protein: CSAMDYGYTF.

The gene calls are TRBV18 and TRBJ2-6; D is uncertain. V lost 5 bases to trimming and J lost 0 bases, with 5 bases between them. The length of the CDR3 is 14 residues. Germline V lookup: CDR1 KGHSH, CDR2 LQKENI. CDR3 sequence reads: CASSTDSGANVLTF. The DNA for the CDR3 is TGTGCCAGCTCAACCGACTCTGGGGCCAACGTCCTGACTTTC.

This chain joins TRBV14 and TRBJ2-7; maybe TRBD2 (5 bases). Trimming cost V 5 bases and J 5 bases, with 16 bases left between them. The CDR3 is made up of 14 amino acids. The V gene's germline CDR1 is SGHDN and CDR2 FVKESK. The CDR3 coding sequence is TGTGCCAGCAGCAAAAGGGCTAGCTTGGACGAGCAGTACTTC. This gives the protein CASSKRASLDEQYF.

This clone was recorded only once. The chain joins TRBV10-3 to TRBJ2-1, with a weak D call TRBD1 (7 bases). This CDR3 spans 15 amino acids. Germline CDR1 ENHRY, CDR2 SYGVKD. Deletions cut 3 bases from V and 2 bases from J, with 11 bases between. In nucleotides, the CDR3 is TGTGCCATCAGTGAATCAGGGGGGCCCTACAATGAGCAGTTCTTC. Protein sequence: CAISESGGPYNEQFF.

The chain couples TRBV5-5 to TRBJ1-1, with 8 bases identical to TRBD1. V was clipped by 0 bases and J by 1 base; unmatched bases: 5. Germline CDR1 and CDR2: SGHKS and YYEKEE (reference sequence). This CDR3 contains 16 residues. For the CDR3, the DNA is TGTGCCAGCAGCTTGGTTCTCGGACAGGGGAACACTGAAGCTTTCTTT. It is translated as CASSLVLGQGNTEAFF.

This clone appeared a few times. The CDR3, as DNA: TGTGCCAGCAGCGGCCCCCCGAGACAGGGTCGCACCGGGGAGCTGTTTTTT. Translated: CASSGPPRQGRTGELFF. The rearrangement links TRBV5-4 to TRBJ2-2, with 7 bases aligning to TRBD1. V was pared by 4 bases and J by 4 bases, with 13 bases of the junction left unmatched. The CDR3 sequence is 17 residues long. Per germline, CDR1 SGHNT and CDR2 YYREEE (reference sequence).

This clone has ten or more counts. V and J are TRBV9 and TRBJ2-2; either TRBD1 or TRBD2 may supply D (5 bases each). Germline V lookup: CDR1 SGDLS, CDR2 YYNGEE. V was pared by 1 base and J by 6 bases, with 16 bases between. This CDR3 region has 16 residues. In DNA, the CDR3 is TGTGCCAGCAGCGTAACTTGGGGGAGAGTCGCCGGGGAGCTGTTTTTT. Its translation is CASSVTWGRVAGELFF.

The V call is TRBV10-3, the J call TRBJ1-1; D unresolved. CDR3 size: 12 residues. The V gene lost 10 bases and the J gene lost 5 bases, with 14 bases spanning the gap. Germline V CDR1 and CDR2: ENHRY, SYGVKD. CDR3 bases: TGTGCCACCCGGCGTGGAGATACTGAAGCTTTCTTT. This translates into CATRRGDTEAFF.

J is TRBJ2-1 and V is TRBV9, with 7 bases matching TRBD1. J was trimmed by 1 base and V by 0 bases; bases with no gene match: 4. Looked up from germline, CDR1 is SGDLS and CDR2 is YYNGEE. The CDR3 has 16 amino acids. CDR3 in amino acids: CASSVEGALSYNEQFF. DNA for the CDR3: TGTGCCAGCAGCGTAGAGGGGGCCTTGTCCTACAATGAGCAGTTCTTC.

The V call is TRBV5-1, the J call TRBJ1-1; D uncertain. Trimming removed 4 bases from V and 1 base from J, with 14 bases in between. This CDR3 has 15 amino acids. Germline values: CDR1 SGHRS, CDR2 YFSETQ. The DNA of the CDR3 is TGCGCCAGCAGCGCGGGAGTGGCGGAGAACACTGAAGCTTTCTTT. This sequence encodes CASSAGVAENTEAFF.

This chain links TRBV6-5 with TRBJ2-7; D might be TRBD1 or TRBD2, each matching 5 bases. Germline CDR1 reads MNHEY; CDR2 reads SVGAGI. The CDR3 consists of 14 residues. Trimming took off 7 bases at V and 6 bases at J, with 19 bases between the two ends. This CDR3 is CASTIAQDGAEQYF. In DNA form, the CDR3 reads TGTGCCAGCACTATAGCACAGGACGGGGCCGAGCAGTACTTC.

The genes are TRBV5-1 and TRBJ2-2; 9 bases match TRBD1. Germline loops: CDR1 SGHRS, CDR2 YFSETQ. The trim removed 0 bases at V and 4 bases at J, leaving 16 bases unmatched. This CDR3 is 20 amino acids long. CDR3 DNA sequence: TGCGCCAGCAGCTTGGGGTTGGGACAGGGATCTCCTGGCGCCACCGGGGAGCTGTTTTTT. Its protein product is CASSLGLGQGSPGATGELFF.

The chain joins TRBV11-2 to TRBJ2-2, with a possible D match to TRBD2 (5 bases). Trimming removed 1 base at V and 7 bases at J, with 13 bases between. The CDR3 runs 15 residues. CDR1 is SGHAT, CDR2 FQNNGV, per germline. CDR3 in amino acids: CASSLGDLAHGELFF. Written as DNA, the CDR3 is TGTGCCAGCAGCTTAGGGGATCTAGCCCACGGGGAGCTGTTTTTT.

V is TRBV7-8 and J is TRBJ2-2; 9 nucleotides match TRBD2. J gave up 4 bases and V 1 base, and 4 bases lay outside the gene matches. Per germline, CDR1 SGHVS and CDR2 FQNEAQ. The CDR3 extends over 16 amino acids. The CDR3 bases are TGTGCCAGCAGCTTAGTGGGACTAGCATTCACCGGGGAGCTGTTTTTT. Amino acids: CASSLVGLAFTGELFF.

This chain joins TRBV6-5 and TRBJ1-5; 12 nucleotides match TRBD1. The CDR3 runs to 15 residues. Germline V lookup: CDR1 MNHEY, CDR2 SVGAGI. The J segment lost 4 bases and the V segment lost 6 bases, leaving 4 bases of the junction unmatched. CDR3 nucleotide sequence: TGTGCCAGCAGCAGGGACAGGGGGCATAATCAGCCCCAGCATTTT. Translated, it gives CASSRDRGHNQPQHF.

This clone appeared once. A much larger clone differs by one base, so this may be a read error. The CDR3 region is CASSFSRDGAGGTQYF. Here the CDR3 DNA reads TGTGCCAGCAGTTTTAGCCGGGACGGGGCAGGAGGTACGCAGTATTTT. The rearrangement links TRBV5-5 to TRBJ2-3; D is perhaps TRBD1 or TRBD2 (5 bases each). Trimming took off 5 bases at V and 8 bases at J, with 24 bases between the two ends. Germline CDR1 reads SGHKS; CDR2 reads YYEKEE (reference sequence). The CDR3 is 16 residues long.

The J gene is TRBJ2-7, the V gene TRBV4-1; D may correspond to TRBD1 or TRBD2 (5 bases each). This CDR3 is built from 15 residues. Trimming cost V 3 bases and J 7 bases, with 19 bases left between them. Looked up from germline, CDR1 is MGHRA and CDR2 is YSYEKL. DNA of the CDR3: TGCGCCAGCAGCCACCCGGCCAGGGCACGAGGGGAGCAGTACTTC. As protein: CASSHPARARGEQYF.

This clone was detected only a few times. The chain combines TRBV9 with TRBJ2-5, with TRBD1 as a possible D gene (5 bases). Germline loops: CDR1 SGDLS, CDR2 YYNGEE. V was pared by 4 bases and J by 3 bases, with 16 bases between. CDR3 length: 15 residues. CDR3 in DNA: TGTGCCAGCAGCCCCCGGACAAACTCCGAAGAGACCCAGTACTTC. It specifies CASSPRTNSEETQYF. The complete variable domain, with remaining parts taken from reference TRBV9 and TRBJ2-5, reads DSGVTQTPKHLITATGQRVTLRCSPRSGDLSVYWYQQSLDQGLQFLIQYYNGEERAKGNILERFSAQQFPDLHSELNLSSLELGDSALYFCASSPRTNSEETQYFGPGTRLLVL.

The CDR3 region is CASSSHSQGNQPQHF. CDR3 nucleotide sequence: TGTGCCAGCAGCTCTCACTCCCAGGGCAATCAGCCCCAGCATTTT. The V call is TRBV7-2, the J call TRBJ1-5; no clear D gene. Trimming took off 4 bases at V and 2 bases at J, with 12 bases between the two ends. CDR1 is SGHTA and CDR2 is FQGNSA in the germline V gene. The CDR3 extends over 15 amino acids.

V is TRBV7-9 and J is TRBJ2-2; TRBD2 agrees at 12 bases. CDR1 is SEHNR, CDR2 FQNEAQ, per germline (reference sequence). This CDR3 comprises 14 residues. In nucleotides, the CDR3 is TGTGGGACTAGCGGGACTAGTAACACCGGGGAGCTGTTTTTT. Encoded protein: CGTSGTSNTGELFF. Looking up the rest from reference TRBV7-9 and TRBJ2-2 gives the full variable domain: DTGVSQNPRHKITKRGQNVTFRCDPISEHNRLYWYRQTLGQGPEFLTYFQNEAQLEKSRLLSDRFSAERPKGSFSTLEIQRTEQGDSAMYLCGTSGTSNTGELFFGEGSRLTVL.